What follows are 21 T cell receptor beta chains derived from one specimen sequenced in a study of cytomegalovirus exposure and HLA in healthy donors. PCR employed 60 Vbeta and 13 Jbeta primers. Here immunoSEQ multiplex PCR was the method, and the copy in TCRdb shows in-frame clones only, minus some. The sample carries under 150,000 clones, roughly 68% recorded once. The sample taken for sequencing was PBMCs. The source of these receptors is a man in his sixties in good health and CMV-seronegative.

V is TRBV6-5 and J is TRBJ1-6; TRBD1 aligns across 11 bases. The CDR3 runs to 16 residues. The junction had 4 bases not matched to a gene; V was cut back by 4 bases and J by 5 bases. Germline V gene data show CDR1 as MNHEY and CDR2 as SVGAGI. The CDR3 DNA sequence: TGTGCCAGCAGTTGGACAGGGGGCGAGGATAATTCACCCCTCCACTTT. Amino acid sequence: CASSWTGGEDNSPLHF.

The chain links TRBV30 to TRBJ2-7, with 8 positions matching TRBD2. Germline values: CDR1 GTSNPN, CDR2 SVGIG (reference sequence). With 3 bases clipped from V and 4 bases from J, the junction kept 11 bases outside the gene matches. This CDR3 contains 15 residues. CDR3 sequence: CAWSSGGAPHYEQYF. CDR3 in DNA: TGTGCCTGGAGCTCGGGGGGGGCGCCACATTACGAGCAGTACTTC. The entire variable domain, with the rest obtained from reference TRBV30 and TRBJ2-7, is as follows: SQTIHQWPATLVQPVGSPLSLECTVEGTSNPNLYWYRQAAGRGLQLLFYSVGIGQISSEVPQNLSASRPQDRQFILSSKKLLLSDSGFYLCAWSSGGAPHYEQYFGPGTRLTVT.

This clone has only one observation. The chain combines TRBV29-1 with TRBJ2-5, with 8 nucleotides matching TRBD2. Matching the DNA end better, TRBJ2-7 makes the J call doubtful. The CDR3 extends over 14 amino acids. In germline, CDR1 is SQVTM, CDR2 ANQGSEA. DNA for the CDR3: TGCAGCGTTTCCCAAAACGGGGGGGAATACGAGCAGTACTTC. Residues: CSVSQNGGEYEQYF.

CDR3 amino acids: CASSRTENTEAFF. CDR3 DNA sequence: TGTGCCAGCAGCCGGACAGAGAACACTGAAGCTTTCTTT. The chain carries TRBV27 and TRBJ1-1; D possibly corresponds to TRBD1 (6 bases). This CDR3 comprises 13 residues. Germline CDR1 MNHEY, CDR2 SMNVEV (reference sequence). V dropped 6 bases and J dropped 1 base, with 9 bases sitting between them.

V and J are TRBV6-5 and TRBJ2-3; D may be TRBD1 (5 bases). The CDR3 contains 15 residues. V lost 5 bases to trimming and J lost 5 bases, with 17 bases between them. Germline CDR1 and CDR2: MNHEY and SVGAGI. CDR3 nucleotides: TGTGCCAGCAGTCGGCAGGGTAGGAATCAAGATACGCAGTATTTT. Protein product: CASSRQGRNQDTQYF.

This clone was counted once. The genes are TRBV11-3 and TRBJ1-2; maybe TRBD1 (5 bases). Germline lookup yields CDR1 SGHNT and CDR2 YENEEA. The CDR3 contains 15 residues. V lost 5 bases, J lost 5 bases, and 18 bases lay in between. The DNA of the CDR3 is TGTGCCAGCAGCCACTGGGGGGGTTTAGGGTATGGCTACACCTTC. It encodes CASSHWGGLGYGYTF.

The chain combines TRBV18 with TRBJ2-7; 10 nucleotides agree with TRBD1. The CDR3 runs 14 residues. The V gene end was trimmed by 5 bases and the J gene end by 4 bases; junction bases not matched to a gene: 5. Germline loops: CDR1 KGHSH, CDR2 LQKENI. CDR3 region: CASSTTGGSYEQYF. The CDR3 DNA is TGTGCCAGCTCAACGACAGGGGGCAGTTACGAGCAGTACTTC.

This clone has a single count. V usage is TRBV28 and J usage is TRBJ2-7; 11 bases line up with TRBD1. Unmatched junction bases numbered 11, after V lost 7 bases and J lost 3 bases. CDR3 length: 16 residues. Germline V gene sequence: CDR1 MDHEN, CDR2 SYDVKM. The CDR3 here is CASTLATGTGGYEQYF. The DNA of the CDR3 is TGTGCCAGCACCCTTGCCACCGGGACAGGGGGCTACGAGCAGTACTTC. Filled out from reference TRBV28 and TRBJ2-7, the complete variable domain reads DVKVTQSSRYLVKRTGEKVFLECVQDMDHENMFWYRQDPGLGLRLIYFSYDVKMKEKGDIPEGYSVSREKKERFSLILESASTNQTSMYLCASTLATGTGGYEQYFGPGTRLTVT.

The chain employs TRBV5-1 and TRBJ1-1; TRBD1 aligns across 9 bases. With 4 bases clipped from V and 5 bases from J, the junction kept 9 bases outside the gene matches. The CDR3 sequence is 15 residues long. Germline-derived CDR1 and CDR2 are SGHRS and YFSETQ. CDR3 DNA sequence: TGCGCCAGCAGCACCCTGACAGGGGGAAGTACTGAAGCTTTCTTT. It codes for CASSTLTGGSTEAFF.

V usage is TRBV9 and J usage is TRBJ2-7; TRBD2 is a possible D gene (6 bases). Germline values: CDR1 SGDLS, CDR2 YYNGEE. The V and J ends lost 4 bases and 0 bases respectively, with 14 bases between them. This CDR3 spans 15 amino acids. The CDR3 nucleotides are TGTGCCAGCAGCCCTGGGACTCTCAACTCCTACGAGCAGTACTTC. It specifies CASSPGTLNSYEQYF.

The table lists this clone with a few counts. The CDR3 is CAIRGLDDEQFF. Here the CDR3 DNA reads TGTGCCATCAGGGGACTAGACGATGAGCAGTTCTTC. This chain joins TRBV10-3 and TRBJ2-1; 8 nucleotides match TRBD2. V was pared by 6 bases and J by 8 bases, with 3 bases of the junction left unmatched. This CDR3 comprises 12 residues. CDR1 and CDR2 from the germline V gene are ENHRY and SYGVKD.

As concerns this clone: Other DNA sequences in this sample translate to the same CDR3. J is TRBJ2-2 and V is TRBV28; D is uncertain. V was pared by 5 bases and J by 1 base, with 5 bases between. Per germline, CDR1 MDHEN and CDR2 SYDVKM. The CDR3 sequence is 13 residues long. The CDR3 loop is CASSLGNTGELFF. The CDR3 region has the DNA TGTGCCAGCAGTCTAGGGAACACCGGGGAGCTGTTTTTT.

Written as DNA, the CDR3 is TGCAGTGCCAGGGGGAACCGGGAGCTGTTTTTT. It translates to CSARGNRELFF. The V and J genes are TRBV20-1 and TRBJ2-2; 7 bases are a match to TRBD1. The CDR3 is 11 amino acids. CDR1 is DFQATT and CDR2 is SNEGSKA in the germline V gene (reference sequence). The V gene end was trimmed by 6 bases and the J gene end by 9 bases; junction bases not matched to a gene: 4.

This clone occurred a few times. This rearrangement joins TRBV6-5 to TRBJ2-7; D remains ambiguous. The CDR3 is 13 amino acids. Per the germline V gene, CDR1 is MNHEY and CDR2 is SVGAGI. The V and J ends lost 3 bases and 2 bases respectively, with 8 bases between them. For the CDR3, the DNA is TGTGCCAGCAGTTATGCAGGTACCTACGAGCAGTACTTC. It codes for CASSYAGTYEQYF.

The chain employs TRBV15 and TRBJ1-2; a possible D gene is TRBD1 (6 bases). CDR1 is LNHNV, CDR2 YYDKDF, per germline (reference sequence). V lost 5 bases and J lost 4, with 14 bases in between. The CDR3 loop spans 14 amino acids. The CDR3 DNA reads TGTGCCACCAGCTTTGGGGCAGGGGCCTATGGCTACACCTTC. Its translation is CATSFGAGAYGYTF. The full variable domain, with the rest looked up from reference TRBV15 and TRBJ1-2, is DAMVIQNPRYQVTQFGKPVTLSCSQTLNHNVMYWYQQKSSQAPKLLFHYYDKDFNNEADTPDNFQSRRPNTSFCFLDIRSPGLGDTAMYLCATSFGAGAYGYTFGSGTRLTVV.

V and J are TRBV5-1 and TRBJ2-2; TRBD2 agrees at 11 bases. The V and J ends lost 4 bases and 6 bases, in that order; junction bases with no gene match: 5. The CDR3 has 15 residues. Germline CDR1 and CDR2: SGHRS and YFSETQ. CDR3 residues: CASSATSGSAGELFF. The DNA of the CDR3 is TGCGCCAGCAGCGCCACTAGCGGGAGCGCCGGGGAGCTGTTTTTT.

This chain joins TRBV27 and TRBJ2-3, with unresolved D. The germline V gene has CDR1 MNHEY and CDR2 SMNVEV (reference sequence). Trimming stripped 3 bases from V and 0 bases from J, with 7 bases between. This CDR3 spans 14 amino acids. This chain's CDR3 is CASSLGVSTDTQYF. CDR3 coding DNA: TGTGCCAGCAGTTTGGGCGTTAGCACAGATACGCAGTATTTT.

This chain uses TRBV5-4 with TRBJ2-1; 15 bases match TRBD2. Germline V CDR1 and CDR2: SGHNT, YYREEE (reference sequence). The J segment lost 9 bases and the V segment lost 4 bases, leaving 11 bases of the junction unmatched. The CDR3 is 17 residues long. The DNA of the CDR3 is TGTGCCAGCAGCCCAGGGACTAGCGGGAGGATCGGAGGTGAGCAGTTCTTC. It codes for CASSPGTSGRIGGEQFF.

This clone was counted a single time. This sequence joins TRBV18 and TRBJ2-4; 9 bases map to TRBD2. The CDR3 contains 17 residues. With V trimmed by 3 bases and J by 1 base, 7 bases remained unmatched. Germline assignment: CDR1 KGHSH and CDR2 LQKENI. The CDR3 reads CASSPTSGLQAKNIQYF. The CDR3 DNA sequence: TGTGCCAGCTCACCTACTAGCGGGTTACAGGCCAAAAACATTCAGTACTTC.

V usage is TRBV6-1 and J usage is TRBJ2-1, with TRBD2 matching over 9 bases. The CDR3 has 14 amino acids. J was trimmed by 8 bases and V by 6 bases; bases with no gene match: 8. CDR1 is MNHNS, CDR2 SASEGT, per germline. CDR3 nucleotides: TGTGCCAGCAGCCTTAGCGGGAGCCCCCATGAGCAGTTCTTC. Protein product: CASSLSGSPHEQFF.

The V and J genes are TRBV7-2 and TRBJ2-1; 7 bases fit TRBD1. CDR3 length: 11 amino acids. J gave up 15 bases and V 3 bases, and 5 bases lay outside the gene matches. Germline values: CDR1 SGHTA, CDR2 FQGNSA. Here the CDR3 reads CASSLGQTGFF. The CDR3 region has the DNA TGTGCCAGCAGCTTGGGACAGACGGGGTTCTTC.